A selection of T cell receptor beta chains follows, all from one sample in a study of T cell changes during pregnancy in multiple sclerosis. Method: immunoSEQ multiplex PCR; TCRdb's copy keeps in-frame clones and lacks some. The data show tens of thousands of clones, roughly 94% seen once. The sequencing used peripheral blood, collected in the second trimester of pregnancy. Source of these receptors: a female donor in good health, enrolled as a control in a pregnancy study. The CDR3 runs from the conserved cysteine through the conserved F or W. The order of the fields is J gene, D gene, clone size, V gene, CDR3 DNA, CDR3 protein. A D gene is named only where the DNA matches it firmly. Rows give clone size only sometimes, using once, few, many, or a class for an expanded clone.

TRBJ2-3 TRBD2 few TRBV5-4 TGTGCCAGCAGCTTTAGCGGGAGGGTCGCCGGGCATTATGGCACAGATACGCAGTATTTT CASSFSGRVAGHYGTDTQYF
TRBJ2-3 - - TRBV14 TGTGCCAGCAGCCAAGGAGTTTCACAGTATTTT CASSQGVSQYF
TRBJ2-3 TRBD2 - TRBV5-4 TGTGCCAGCAGCTCGGGGACTACTCCAGATACGCAGTATTTT CASSSGTTPDTQYF
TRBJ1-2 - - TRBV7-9 TGTGCCAGCAGCAATTCAGCGGGCGGGACGGATGGCTACACCTTC CASSNSAGGTDGYTF
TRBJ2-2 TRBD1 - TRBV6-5 TGTGCCAGCAGTGGGGACAGAACTACCGGGGAGCTGTTTTTT CASSGDRTTGELFF
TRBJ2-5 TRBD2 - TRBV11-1 TGTGCCAGCACTGACTTAAGCGGGAGTCAGACCCAGTACTTC CASTDLSGSQTQYF
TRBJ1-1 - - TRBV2 TGTGCCAGTAAAGGGGGGGGGACTGAAGCTTTCTTT CASKGGGTEAFF
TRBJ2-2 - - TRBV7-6 TGTGCCAGCAGCTTACACGGGGAAAGCACCGGGGAGCTGTTTTTT CASSLHGESTGELFF
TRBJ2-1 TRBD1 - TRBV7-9 TGTGCCAGCAGCCGGGACAGGGGGCGGGATGAGCAGTTCTTC CASSRDRGRDEQFF
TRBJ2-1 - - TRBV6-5 TGTGCCAGCAGCCTAACAGGGATCGATGAGCAGTTCTTC CASSLTGIDEQFF
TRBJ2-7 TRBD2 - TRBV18 TGTGCCAGCTCACCAAGTGGGGGTAGCGGGCCAAGCTACGAGCAGTACTTC CASSPSGGSGPSYEQYF
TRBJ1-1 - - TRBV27 TGTGCCAGCAGTTTATGGGGGGGCGAAAACACTGAAGCTTTCTTT CASSLWGGENTEAFF
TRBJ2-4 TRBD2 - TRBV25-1 TGTGCCACCCATGGGGTAGCGGGAGGTCGAGGCAAAAACATTCAGTACTTC CATHGVAGGRGKNIQYF
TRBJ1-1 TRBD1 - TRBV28 TGTGCCAGCCGTTACACCGGACAGGCTGAAGCTTTCTTT CASRYTGQAEAFF
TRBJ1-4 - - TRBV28 TGTGCCAGCGGAGGGGGGGGGCTAATGAATGAAAAACTGTTTTTT CASGGGGLMNEKLFF
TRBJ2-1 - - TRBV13 TGTGCCAGCAGCTCACACACTAGGGCCAATGAGCAGTTCTTC CASSSHTRANEQFF
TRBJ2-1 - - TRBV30 TGTGCCTCACTCAGGGGCAATGAGCAGTTCTTC CASLRGNEQFF
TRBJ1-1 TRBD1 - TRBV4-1 TGCGCCAGCAGCCGGACAGGCATTAACACTGAAGCTTTCTTT CASSRTGINTEAFF
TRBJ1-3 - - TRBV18 TGTGCCAGCTCACCTCAGAGGGTTGGAAACACCATATATTTT CASSPQRVGNTIYF
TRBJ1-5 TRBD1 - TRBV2 TGTGCCAGCGGTGGTGCTTGGGACAGTCTATATCAGCCCCAGCATTTT CASGGAWDSLYQPQHF
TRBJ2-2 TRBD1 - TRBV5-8 TGTGCCAGCGATATGAGGGGGCTATCGGGCACCGGGGAGCTGTTTTTT CASDMRGLSGTGELFF
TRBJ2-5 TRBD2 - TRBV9 TGTGCCAGCAGCGTAGCTCAACTAGCGGGGTTAGAGACCCAGTACTTC CASSVAQLAGLETQYF
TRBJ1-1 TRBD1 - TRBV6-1 TGTGCCAGCAGTGCACCGGACAGGGGTAAGGATGAAGCTTTCTTT CASSAPDRGKDEAFF
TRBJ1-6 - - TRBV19 TGTGCCAGTAGTTTTGGGGACCCCGGGAGGTCACCCCTCCACTTT CASSFGDPGRSPLHF
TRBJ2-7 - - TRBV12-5 TGTGCTAGTGGTTTGGCCTCTAGCGTAGCGTACTTC CASGLASSVAYF
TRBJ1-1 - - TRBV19 TGTGCCAGTAGTAGTCGTAGGGGGAACACTGAAGCTTTCTTT CASSSRRGNTEAFF
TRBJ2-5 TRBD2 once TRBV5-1 TGCGCCAGCAGATTAGCGGGAAAAGAGACCCAGTACTTC CASRLAGKETQYF
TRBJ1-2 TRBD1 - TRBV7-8 TGTGCCAGCAGCGAGGCCACAGGGGCTAACTATGGCTACACCTTC CASSEATGANYGYTF
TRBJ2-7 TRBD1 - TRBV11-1 TGTGCCAGCAGCTTTGATCACAGGGGGCGCGAGCAGTACTTC CASSFDHRGREQYF
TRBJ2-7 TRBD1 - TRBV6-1 TGTGCCAGCAGCCTCGGACAGGGCTCGTCCTACGAGCAGTACTTC CASSLGQGSSYEQYF
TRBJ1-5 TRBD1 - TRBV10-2 TGCGCCAGCAGTTTTGGACAGGGTCAGCCCCAGCATTTT CASSFGQGQPQHF
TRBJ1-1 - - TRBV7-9 TGTGCCAGCAGCTTACTAGACACTGAAGCTTTCTTT CASSLLDTEAFF
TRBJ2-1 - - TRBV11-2 TGTGCCAGCAGCCCCCAGATCAGCGTCAACGCATACGGTGAGCAGTTCTTC CASSPQISVNAYGEQFF
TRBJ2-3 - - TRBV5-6 TGTGCCAGCAGCTGGAGGACCAGCACAGATACGCAGTATTTT CASSWRTSTDTQYF
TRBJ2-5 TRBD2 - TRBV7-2 TGTGCCAGCAGCTTGATAGGACTAGACTATCAAGAGACCCAGTACTTC CASSLIGLDYQETQYF
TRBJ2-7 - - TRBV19 TGTGCCAGTAGTATAAACCACCTGAGCTCCTACGAGCAGTACTTC CASSINHLSSYEQYF
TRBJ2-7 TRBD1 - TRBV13 TGTGCCAGCAGCCGACAGGGCTACGAGCAGTACTTC CASSRQGYEQYF
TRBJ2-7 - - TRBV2 TGTGCCAGCAGTTGGCAGCGGTCCTACGAGCAGTACTTC CASSWQRSYEQYF
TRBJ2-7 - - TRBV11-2 TGTGCCAGCAGCTTAGGGCCAGGGGTGGAAGAGCAGTACTTC CASSLGPGVEEQYF
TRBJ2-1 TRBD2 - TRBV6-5 TGTGCCAGCAGTTTTAGTACTAGCGGGAGTTTAAATGAGCAGTTCTTC CASSFSTSGSLNEQFF